The T cell receptor (beta chain) under discussion was sequenced for a study of CD8 T cells in Susac syndrome. Sequencing of TCR beta was undertaken in CD8+ and CD4+ T cells derived from blood. Purification of the CD8+ and CD4+ T cells relied on negative isolation, and TEMRA cells underwent FACS enrichment. This CDR3 has 11 residues. Germline V gene sequence: CDR1 GTSNPN, CDR2 SVGIG (reference sequence). V lost 2 bases, J lost 7 bases, and 5 bases lay in between. After extraction with the RNeasy kit, roughly 0.5 to 1 ug of the RNA was reverse transcribed using random hexamers. Multiplex PCR with immunoSEQ amplified the TCR beta CDR3 across 54 Vbeta and 13 Jbeta. Each CDR3 protein is one row after TCRdb ran MiXCR on the immunoSEQ multiplex PCR reads. The repertoire holds fewer than 350,000 distinct CDR3 sequences, roughly 85% seen once, with around 0.22% in the top ten.

V usage is TRBV30 and J usage is TRBJ2-2; D unresolved. This receptor was taken from a human donor with multiple sclerosis. The sample taken for sequencing was CD8+ T cells from PBMCs. The CDR3 bases are TGTGCCTGGAGTTATAACGGGGAGCTGTTTTTT. It encodes CAWSYNGELFF.